Below, 29 T cell receptor beta chains from the same sample are listed, as sequenced in a study of blood T cell repertoires in COVID-19. The data were produced by immunoSEQ multiplex PCR, yet TCRdb's version contains in-frame clones alone and is incomplete. The repertoire holds under 85,000 clones, with approximately 87% as singletons. Sequencing input: peripheral blood. The origin of the receptors is an elderly man in a cohort sampled during active COVID-19.

V is TRBV28 and J is TRBJ1-2; tentative D call: TRBD1 (6 bases). This CDR3 is 15 amino acids long. Trimming took 4 bases from V and 6 from J, leaving 18 bases between them. Germline V CDR1 and CDR2: MDHEN, SYDVKM. Here the CDR3 DNA reads TGTGCCAGCAGTTCCCGGGGGGCAGGGATGAATGGCTACACCTTC. It codes for CASSSRGAGMNGYTF.

The chain has TRBV7-9 and TRBJ1-5, with TRBD1 identical over 7 bases. Germline lookup yields CDR1 SEHNR and CDR2 FQNEAQ (reference sequence). The CDR3 spans 14 residues. V was clipped by 4 bases and J by 2 bases; unmatched bases: 2. The CDR3 spells CASSSTGGNQPQHF. CDR3 DNA: TGTGCCAGCAGCTCAACAGGGGGCAATCAGCCCCAGCATTTT.

The chain uses TRBV19 and TRBJ1-2; D possibly corresponds to TRBD1 (5 bases). CDR1 and CDR2 from the germline V gene are LNHDA and SQIVND (reference sequence). CDR3 length equals 15 residues. Trimming removed 5 bases at V and 1 base at J, with 14 bases between. DNA for the CDR3: TGTGCCAGTAGTCCCGGGCAGGGCCTTAACTATGGCTACACCTTC. Residues: CASSPGQGLNYGYTF.

The chain recombines TRBV11-2 with TRBJ2-1; TRBD2 matches at 8 bases. There are 17 residues in the CDR3. Trimming took 5 bases from V and 5 from J; bases not matched to a gene: 14. Germline CDR1 reads SGHAT; CDR2 reads FQNNGV. CDR3 bases: TGTGCCAGCAGCAAGCGGGGGAGGGCCCTTGTTAACAATGAGCAGTTCTTC. Translating gives CASSKRGRALVNNEQFF.

The CDR3: CASSPDRENEKLFF. The CDR3 DNA follows: TGTGCCAGCAGCCCGGACAGGGAGAATGAAAAACTGTTTTTT. The J gene is TRBJ1-4, the V gene TRBV7-2, with 8 bases that match TRBD1. CDR1 and CDR2 (germline): SGHTA, FQGNSA. This CDR3 has 14 residues. V lost 5 bases to trimming and J lost 5 bases; unmatched junction nucleotides: 4.

The rearrangement uses TRBV6-1 and TRBJ1-4; no clear D. V was pared by 1 base and J by 7 bases, with 7 bases between. CDR1 is MNHNS, CDR2 SASEGT, per germline. This CDR3 has 13 residues. CDR3 nucleotide sequence: TGTGCCAGCAGTGAAGACGCGGGTGAAAAACTGTTTTTT. Residues: CASSEDAGEKLFF.

J is TRBJ1-3 and V is TRBV27, with D hard to call. Trimming took off 0 bases at V and 0 bases at J, with 6 bases between the two ends. This CDR3 has 15 residues. The germline gives CDR1 MNHEY, CDR2 SMNVEV (reference sequence). CDR3 in DNA: TGTGCCAGCAGTTTATCGCCGCGCTCTGGAAACACCATATATTTT. This codes for CASSLSPRSGNTIYF.

The rearrangement links TRBV21-1 to TRBJ2-1; no check of the table's D call, TRBD1, against the DNA was made. TRBV21-1 is a listed pseudogene. This CDR3 has 12 residues. CDR3 sequence (DNA): TGTGCCAGCAGCGACAGAGTGGCTGAGCAGTTCTTC. Its protein is CASSDRVAEQFF.

The DNA for the CDR3 is TGTGCCAGCAGACTGACAGGGCTCCAGCCCCAGCATTTT. Residues: CASRLTGLQPQHF. V usage is TRBV27 and J usage is TRBJ1-5, with 7 nucleotides matching TRBD1. The CDR3 is 13 residues long. Germline V lookup: CDR1 MNHEY, CDR2 SMNVEV (reference sequence). The J segment lost 7 bases and the V segment lost 6 bases, leaving 6 bases of the junction unmatched.

The genes are TRBV5-1 and TRBJ2-7; 8 nucleotides align to TRBD2. With V trimmed by 5 bases and J by 3 bases, 10 bases remained unmatched. CDR3 size: 15 residues. CDR1 SGHRS and CDR2 YFSETQ come from the germline V gene. The CDR3 nucleotides are TGCGCCAGCAGTTCAGGACTAGCTCGTCACTACGAGCAGTACTTC. This gives the protein CASSSGLARHYEQYF.

This sequence joins TRBV2 and TRBJ2-3; D is perhaps TRBD2 (5 bases). The germline gives CDR1 SNHLY, CDR2 FYNNEI. The CDR3 has 12 amino acids. V was clipped by 2 bases and J by 15 bases, with 15 bases between them. CDR3 protein: CASSEFREWFYF. As DNA, the CDR3 is TGTGCCAGCAGTGAATTCCGGGAATGGTTCTATTTT. Filled out from reference TRBV2 and TRBJ2-3, the complete variable domain reads EPEVTQTPSHQVTQMGQEVILRCVPISNHLYFYWYRQILGQKVEFLVSFYNNEISEKSEIFDDQFSVERPDGSNFTLKIRSTKLEDSAMYFCASSEFREWFYFGPGTRLTVL.

The chain has TRBV7-9 and TRBJ2-2; 11 bases map to TRBD2. This CDR3 comprises 15 residues. V lost 4 bases, J lost 8 bases, and 6 bases stayed unmatched. Per germline, CDR1 SEHNR and CDR2 FQNEAQ (reference sequence). Here the CDR3 reads CASSSAGLAAGELFF. The CDR3 coding sequence is TGTGCCAGCAGCTCAGCGGGACTAGCGGCGGGGGAGCTGTTTTTT.

In nucleotides, the CDR3 is TGTGCCAGCAATTTACAGGGGGCGGATTCACCCCTCCACTTT. It yields the protein CASNLQGADSPLHF. The chain combines TRBV6-5 with TRBJ1-6; TRBD1 aligns across 9 bases. The CDR3 runs to 14 residues. The J segment lost 8 bases and the V segment lost 7 bases, leaving 6 bases of the junction unmatched. Germline CDR1 MNHEY, CDR2 SVGAGI.

The chain couples TRBV7-2 to TRBJ2-7; 9 nucleotides align to TRBD1. Germline V gene lookup returns CDR1 SGHTA and CDR2 FQGNSA. Trimming removed 5 bases from V and 3 bases from J; junction bases left unmatched: 5. CDR3 size: 14 residues. The CDR3 DNA is TGTGCCAGCAGCCCACAGGGGGCGAGCTACGAGCAGTACTTC. Its protein is CASSPQGASYEQYF. Variable domain in full (rest from reference TRBV7-2 and TRBJ2-7): GAGVSQSPSNKVTEKGKDVELRCDPISGHTALYWYRQSLGQGLEFLIYFQGNSAPDKSGLPSDRFSAERTGGSVSTLTIQRTQQEDSAVYLCASSPQGASYEQYFGPGTRLTVT.

The rearrangement joins TRBV15 to TRBJ1-2; D is ambiguous. V lost 5 bases to trimming and J lost 5 bases, with 12 bases between them. The CDR3 runs to 13 residues. CDR1 LNHNV and CDR2 YYDKDF come from the germline V gene (reference sequence). The CDR3 region is CATSQTRNYGYTF. Written as DNA, the CDR3 is TGTGCCACCAGCCAGACAAGAAATTATGGCTACACCTTC.

V gene TRBV2 combines with J gene TRBJ1-3; D is uncertain. The V gene's germline CDR1 is SNHLY and CDR2 FYNNEI. Trimming shortened V by 1 base and J by 1 base, and 5 bases separated the two germline ends. This CDR3 has 14 residues. CDR3 in DNA: TGTGCCAGCAGTGAAGGGGCGTCTGGAAACACCATATATTTT. The encoded protein is CASSEGASGNTIYF.

The chain employs TRBV14 and TRBJ1-6, with D perhaps TRBD1 (5 bases). Germline V gene sequence: CDR1 SGHDN, CDR2 FVKESK. CDR3 size: 14 residues. V lost 0 bases and J 9 bases, leaving 9 bases between the germline ends. For the CDR3, the DNA is TGTGCCAGCAGCCAAGATAGGGGTAGTTCACCCCTCCACTTT. Residues: CASSQDRGSSPLHF.

The J gene is TRBJ1-6, the V gene TRBV5-1; D not resolved. V was shortened by 0 bases and J by 0 bases, with 10 bases between the two germline ends. The CDR3 totals 17 residues. Germline assignment: CDR1 SGHRS and CDR2 YFSETQ. The CDR3 bases are TGCGCCAGCAGCTTGGAGGCGGTGAGCTCCTATAATTCACCCCTCCACTTT. This sequence encodes CASSLEAVSSYNSPLHF.

The chain employs TRBV6-4 and TRBJ1-5, with D perhaps matching TRBD1 (5 bases). The CDR3 consists of 15 residues. V dropped 8 bases and J dropped 0 bases, with 14 bases sitting between them. The V gene's germline CDR1 is MRHNA and CDR2 SNTAGT. CDR3 in DNA: TGTGCCAGCGTAGTCACAGGTACTAGCAATCAGCCCCAGCATTTT. Encoded protein: CASVVTGTSNQPQHF.

The chain employs TRBV10-3 and TRBJ2-7; a possible D gene is TRBD2 (6 bases). Germline lookup yields CDR1 ENHRY and CDR2 SYGVKD. CDR3 length: 14 residues. V was cut by 0 bases and J by 3 bases, with 9 bases left in between. The CDR3 loop reads CAISESTDYYEQYV. In nucleotides, the CDR3 is TGTGCCATCAGTGAGTCGACGGACTACTACGAGCAGTACGTC.

This chain joins TRBV6-6 and TRBJ2-7; D may be TRBD2 (6 bases). The germline CDR1 and CDR2 sequences are MNHNY and SVGAGI (reference sequence). The CDR3 is 13 residues long. Between the trimmed V and J ends, which lost 10 bases and 0 bases, there was a span of 13 bases. Here the CDR3 reads CATLRGSSYEQYF. CDR3 DNA sequence: TGTGCCACCTTACGGGGGAGCTCCTACGAGCAGTACTTC.

This chain joins TRBV7-9 and TRBJ2-6, with D uncertain. V shed 1 base and J shed 0 bases, with 10 bases lying between them. The CDR3 is 17 residues long. Germline CDR1 is SEHNR and CDR2 is FQNEAQ (reference sequence). CDR3 coding DNA: TGTGCCAGCAGCTTAGAACGTAGTTTCTCTGGGGCCAACGTCCTGACTTTC. It specifies CASSLERSFSGANVLTF.

The DNA of the CDR3 is TGTGCCAGCAGCGTAGGAGCGGGGGGGCCGGAGACCCAGTACTTC. Translating it yields CASSVGAGGPETQYF. This chain links TRBV9 with TRBJ2-5; 10 bases match TRBD2. The V and J ends lost 0 bases and 5 bases, in that order; junction bases with no gene match: 4. CDR1 is SGDLS and CDR2 is YYNGEE in the germline V gene. The CDR3 covers 15 residues.

The chain has TRBV5-1 and TRBJ1-1, with 7 bases that match TRBD1. The trim removed 0 bases at V and 5 bases at J, leaving 4 bases unmatched. The length of the CDR3 is 14 residues. Germline loops: CDR1 SGHRS, CDR2 YFSETQ. The CDR3 region is CASSLEGARTEAFF. Written as DNA, the CDR3 is TGCGCCAGCAGCTTGGAGGGGGCGAGGACTGAAGCTTTCTTT.

The chain employs TRBV5-1 and TRBJ2-3; a possible D gene is TRBD2 (6 bases). Germline assignment: CDR1 SGHRS and CDR2 YFSETQ. The CDR3 consists of 12 residues. Trimming removed 4 bases at V and 14 bases at J, with 17 bases between. In DNA, the CDR3 is TGCGCCAGCAGCGATAGCGGCGAACGTGGGTATTTT. It is translated as CASSDSGERGYF.

This clone was seen at least ten times. J is TRBJ2-5 and V is TRBV4-3; no clear D gene. The germline V gene encodes CDR1 LGHNA and CDR2 YSLEER. This CDR3 contains 15 residues. V was trimmed by 1 base and J by 2 bases, leaving 11 bases between them. The CDR3 reads CASSQVWAEQETQYF. CDR3 sequence (DNA): TGCGCCAGCAGCCAAGTGTGGGCAGAACAAGAGACCCAGTACTTC.

The CDR3 sequence is CASSLISYNEQFF. The CDR3 DNA sequence: TGTGCCAGCAGCTTAATCTCTTACAATGAGCAGTTCTTC. V usage is TRBV7-3 and J usage is TRBJ2-1; no clear D gene. The CDR3 has 13 amino acids. CDR1 SGHTA and CDR2 FQGTGA come from the germline V gene. V was cut by 1 base and J by 4 bases, with 5 bases left in between.

The rearrangement uses TRBV7-9 and TRBJ1-5; D may be TRBD1 (5 bases). Germline V gene lookup returns CDR1 SEHNR and CDR2 FQNEAQ (reference sequence). The CDR3 extends over 13 amino acids. Trimming stripped 5 bases from V and 4 bases from J, with 9 bases between. The CDR3, as DNA: TGTGCCAGCAGCACGTCAGGGAATCAGCCCCAGCATTTT. Its translation: CASSTSGNQPQHF.

V usage is TRBV18 and J usage is TRBJ1-2; D uncertain. Germline CDR1 and CDR2: KGHSH and LQKENI. V was clipped by 6 bases and J by 0 bases, with 5 bases between them. This CDR3 has 12 amino acids. The CDR3 spells CASSAANYGYTF. Written as DNA, the CDR3 is TGTGCCAGCTCGGCGGCTAACTATGGCTACACCTTC.